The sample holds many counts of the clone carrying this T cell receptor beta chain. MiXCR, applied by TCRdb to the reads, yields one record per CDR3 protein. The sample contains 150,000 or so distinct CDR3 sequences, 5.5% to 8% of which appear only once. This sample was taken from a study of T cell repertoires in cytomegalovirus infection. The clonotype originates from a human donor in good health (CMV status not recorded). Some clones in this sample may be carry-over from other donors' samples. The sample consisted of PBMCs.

The CDR3 DNA sequence: TGTGCCAGCACCCCCGACGGGGATAATTCACCCCTCCACTTT. Amino acids: CASTPDGDNSPLHF. V and J are TRBV12-3 or TRBV12-4 and TRBJ1-6; D call uncertain. The CDR3 runs 14 residues. The V and J ends lost 7 bases and 5 bases respectively, with 12 bases between them.